This note documents a single T cell receptor (beta chain) sequence. Antigen: not known. This record comes from a study of shared clonotypes between healthy human individuals. At a deep level, the assay was run. This table comes from immunoSEQ multiplex PCR, and its TCRdb copy is limited to in-frame clones, with some not included. The sample consists of around 100,000 clones, less than 80% of them appearing once. Germline loops: CDR1 SGHNT, CDR2 YYREEE (reference sequence). V lost 4 bases to trimming and J lost 2 bases, with 23 bases between them. The CDR3 contains 18 residues. Study observations and caveats: The authors sampled blood alone, and tissue repertoires likely differ. Estimated clonotype richness was generally higher in naive than memory subsets.

CD45RO+ cells joined CCR7-negative CD45RA+ TemRA cells to form CD8 memory. The chain recombines TRBV5-4 with TRBJ2-3; the D gene is possibly TRBD2 (6 bases). This TCR came from a man aged 30 to 45 in good health. The sequencing sample was made of memory CD8+ T cells sorted from blood. This sample's subset: CD45RO+ cells pooled with CCR7-negative TemRA cells. CDR3 protein: CASSPKEGSVGYTDTQYF. The CDR3 nucleotides are TGTGCCAGCAGCCCAAAGGAGGGGTCGGTCGGCTACACAGATACGCAGTATTTT.